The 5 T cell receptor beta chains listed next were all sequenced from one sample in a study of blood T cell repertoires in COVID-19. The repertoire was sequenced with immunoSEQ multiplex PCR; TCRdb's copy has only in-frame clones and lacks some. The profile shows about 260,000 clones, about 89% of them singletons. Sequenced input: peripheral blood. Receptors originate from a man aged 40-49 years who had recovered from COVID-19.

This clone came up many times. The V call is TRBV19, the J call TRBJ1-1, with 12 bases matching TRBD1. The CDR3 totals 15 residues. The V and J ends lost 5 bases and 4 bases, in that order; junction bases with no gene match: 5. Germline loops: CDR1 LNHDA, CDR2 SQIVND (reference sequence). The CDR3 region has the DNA TGTGCCAGTAGTTTGGGACAGGGGGCGTCCACTGAAGCTTTCTTT. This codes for CASSLGQGASTEAFF.

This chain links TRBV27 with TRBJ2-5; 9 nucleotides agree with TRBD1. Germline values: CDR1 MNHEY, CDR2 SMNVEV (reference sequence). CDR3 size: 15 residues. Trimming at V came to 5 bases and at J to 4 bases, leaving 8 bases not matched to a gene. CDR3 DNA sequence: TGTGCCAGCAGTCCCCAAGGGACAGGGACAGAGACCCAGTACTTC. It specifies CASSPQGTGTETQYF.

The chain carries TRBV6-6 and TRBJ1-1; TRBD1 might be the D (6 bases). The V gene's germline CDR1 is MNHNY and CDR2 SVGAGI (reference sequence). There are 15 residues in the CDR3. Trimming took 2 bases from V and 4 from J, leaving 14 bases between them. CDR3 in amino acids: CASSYPRQASTEAFF. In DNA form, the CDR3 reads TGTGCCAGCAGTTACCCCAGACAGGCCAGCACTGAAGCTTTCTTT.

In DNA form, the CDR3 reads TGCGCCAGCAGCCAAGATGATCCTGGGGGGGGGAGGAACACTGAAGCTTTCTTT. The encoded protein is CASSQDDPGGGRNTEAFF. The V gene is TRBV4-1, the J gene TRBJ1-1; D perhaps matches TRBD1 (5 bases). Per germline, CDR1 MGHRA and CDR2 YSYEKL. V dropped 0 bases and J dropped 1 base, with 18 bases sitting between them. The CDR3 sequence is 18 residues long.

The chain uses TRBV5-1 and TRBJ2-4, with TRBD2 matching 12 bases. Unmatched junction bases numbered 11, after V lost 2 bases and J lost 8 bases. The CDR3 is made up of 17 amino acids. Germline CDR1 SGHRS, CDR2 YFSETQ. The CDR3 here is CASSFGLAGSTGDIQYF. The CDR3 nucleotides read TGCGCCAGCAGCTTCGGACTAGCGGGATCAACCGGGGACATTCAGTACTTC. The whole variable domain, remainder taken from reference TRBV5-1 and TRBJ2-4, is KAGVTQTPRYLIKTRGQQVTLSCSPISGHRSVSWYQQTPGQGLQFLFEYFSETQRNKGNFPGRFSGRQFSNSRSEMNVSTLELGDSALYLCASSFGLAGSTGDIQYFGAGTRLSVL.